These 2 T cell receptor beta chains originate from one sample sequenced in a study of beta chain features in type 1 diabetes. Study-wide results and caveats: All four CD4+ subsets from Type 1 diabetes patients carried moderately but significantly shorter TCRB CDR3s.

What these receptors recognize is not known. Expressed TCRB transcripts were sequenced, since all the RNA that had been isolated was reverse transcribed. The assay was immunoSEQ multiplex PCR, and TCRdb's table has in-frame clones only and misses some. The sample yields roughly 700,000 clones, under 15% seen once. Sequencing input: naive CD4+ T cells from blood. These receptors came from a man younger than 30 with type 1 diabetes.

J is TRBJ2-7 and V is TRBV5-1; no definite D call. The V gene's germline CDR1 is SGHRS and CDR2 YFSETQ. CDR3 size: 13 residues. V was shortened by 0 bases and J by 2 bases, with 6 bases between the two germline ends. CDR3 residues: CASSLDGTYEQYF. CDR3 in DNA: TGCGCCAGCAGCTTGGACGGAACCTACGAGCAGTACTTC.

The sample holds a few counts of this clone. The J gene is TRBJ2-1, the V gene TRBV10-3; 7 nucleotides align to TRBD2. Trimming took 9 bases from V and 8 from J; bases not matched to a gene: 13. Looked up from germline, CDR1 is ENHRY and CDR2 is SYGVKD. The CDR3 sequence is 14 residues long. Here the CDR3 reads CAISRGGGPDEQFF. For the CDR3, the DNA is TGTGCCATTAGTAGGGGCGGGGGTCCGGATGAGCAGTTCTTC.